These T cell receptor beta chains were read from a single sample in a study of blood T cells in healthy people across ages. Via MiXCR, TCRdb re-called the 5' RACE reads, giving one row per CDR3 protein. The sample contains approximately 580,000 distinct CDR3 sequences, less than 25% of which appear only once. These data also featured in a second study, about T cells of mothers and their children.

Sequencing input: blood. All receptors derive from a boy younger than 18 in good health. Both conserved end residues are part of each CDR3. The D gene is left open where the match is weak. Part of the rows lack a size; the others show once, few, many or a class for expanded clones.

J gene: TRBJ2-3
clone size: -
D gene: TRBD1
V gene: TRBV11-2
CDR3 DNA: TGTGCCAGCAGCTTCCGGGACAGGGGTAGCACAGATACGCAGTATTTT
CDR3 protein: CASSFRDRGSTDTQYF

J gene: TRBJ2-7
clone size: few
D gene: TRBD1
V gene: TRBV10-3
CDR3 DNA: TGTGCCATCAGTGAGCCGTCGACAGGGTACGAGCAGTACTTC
CDR3 protein: CAISEPSTGYEQYF

J gene: TRBJ2-7
clone size: -
D gene: -
V gene: TRBV5-5
CDR3 DNA: TGTGCCAGCAGCTTGGGGGCAGGGGAAGCCTACGAGCAGTACTTC
CDR3 protein: CASSLGAGEAYEQYF

J gene: TRBJ2-7
clone size: -
D gene: -
V gene: TRBV28
CDR3 DNA: TGTGCCAGCAGTCCACAGGGGGGGTGGATGTACGAGCAGTACTTC
CDR3 protein: CASSPQGGWMYEQYF

J gene: TRBJ1-1
clone size: -
D gene: TRBD1
V gene: TRBV6-5
CDR3 DNA: TGTGCCAGCAGTGAGACAGGGGGCGCCGCTGAAGCTTTCTTT
CDR3 protein: CASSETGGAAEAFF

J gene: TRBJ2-5
clone size: few
D gene: TRBD2
V gene: TRBV6-1
CDR3 DNA: TGTGCCAGCACCGACCAACTAGCGGGAGGCTTGGCGGTAGAGACCCAGTACTTC
CDR3 protein: CASTDQLAGGLAVETQYF

J gene: TRBJ2-7
clone size: -
D gene: -
V gene: TRBV7-9
CDR3 DNA: TGTGCCAGCAGAACCGACGGGAAGGGGGACGAGCAGTACTTC
CDR3 protein: CASRTDGKGDEQYF

J gene: TRBJ1-4
clone size: -
D gene: -
V gene: TRBV6-6
CDR3 DNA: TGTGCCAGCAGTAGTGCACATGGAGTACTGTTTTTT
CDR3 protein: CASSSAHGVLFF

J gene: TRBJ1-2
clone size: -
D gene: -
V gene: TRBV28
CDR3 DNA: TGTGCCAGCAGTTTAAATGGAAGGTTGTCTGGCTACACCTTC
CDR3 protein: CASSLNGRLSGYTF

J gene: TRBJ1-4
clone size: few
D gene: -
V gene: TRBV3-1
CDR3 DNA: TGTGCCAGCAGCCAACCCGCAGCTAGGGGTGAAAAACTGTTTTTT
CDR3 protein: CASSQPAARGEKLFF

J gene: TRBJ2-5
clone size: -
D gene: TRBD2
V gene: TRBV28
CDR3 DNA: TGTGCCAGCAGTTTAAGGACTAGCGGGAGGCCCTCAATGAAGCAGTACTTC
CDR3 protein: CASSLRTSGRPSMKQYF

J gene: TRBJ2-3
clone size: -
D gene: TRBD2
V gene: TRBV20-1
CDR3 DNA: TGCAGTGCTAGCAGCTCCGGGACTAGCCCAGATACGCAGTATTTT
CDR3 protein: CSASSSGTSPDTQYF

J gene: TRBJ2-3
clone size: many
D gene: -
V gene: TRBV27
CDR3 DNA: TGTGCCAGCAGTAGATCAGATACGCAGTATTTT
CDR3 protein: CASSRSDTQYF

J gene: TRBJ2-4
clone size: many
D gene: TRBD2
V gene: TRBV4-2
CDR3 DNA: TGTGCCAGCAGCCAAGCGGGAGGAGAAAACATTCAGTACTTC
CDR3 protein: CASSQAGGENIQYF

J gene: TRBJ2-4
clone size: once
D gene: -
V gene: TRBV28
CDR3 DNA: TGTGCCAGCAGTTTAACGGACAGACTAGCCAAAAACATTCAGTACTTC
CDR3 protein: CASSLTDRLAKNIQYF